This T cell receptor (beta chain) was observed in a study of T-cell reconstitution after alpha-beta-depleted transplantation in children. Germline values: CDR1 DFQATT, CDR2 SNEGSKA (reference sequence). The CDR3 extends over 11 amino acids. There are a few counts of this clonotype. Its antigen is undetermined. Study-wide points: In some patients, recipient T cells and intrathymic progenitors surviving conditioning explained high day-60 diversity. Alpha-beta T cells present about two months after transplant were reported to originate from several hundred expanded graft clones. After one year, T-cell counts and TCRbeta diversity mostly came from new T cells.

Unique molecular identifiers were incorporated during preparation of the TCRbeta library. TCRdb reanalysed the PCR reads using MiXCR and keeps one entry per CDR3 protein. The sample records approximately 630,000 distinct CDR3 sequences, around 12% being singletons. The chain employs TRBV20-1 and TRBJ2-5; D remains unclear. The source was PBMCs, collected before TCRalphabeta/CD19-depleted stem cell transplant. The sequence came from a girl aged 2-10 years with congenital amegakaryocytic thrombocytopenia, due to receive a stem cell transplant. The DNA for the CDR3 is TGCAGCTACCAGACACAAGAGACCCAGTACTTC. It is translated as CSYQTQETQYF.